The clone carrying this TCR beta chain was counted between two and nine times. What it recognizes is unknown. MiXCR was run by TCRdb on the reads, yielding one entry per CDR3 protein. The table includes 45,000 to 60,000 distinct CDR3 sequences, over 15% detected once. Unmatched junction bases numbered 3, after V lost 1 base and J lost 4 bases. Germline loops: CDR1 SGHVS, CDR2 FNYEAQ. The CDR3 length is 15 residues. This sample stems from a study of T cell repertoires in cytomegalovirus infection. Study background: Matching HLA type and CMV infection were both indicated by public TCR beta signatures. Study findings and constraints: Adding up the frequency of public TCR beta families identified people who carried CMV plus the relevant HLA.

The TCR sequence derives from a human donor in good health (CMV status not recorded). Some clones in this sample may be carry-over from other donors' samples. The sample was CD8+ T cells from cultured PBMCs, taken from culture after CMV antigen stimulation. The genes are TRBV7-6 and TRBJ1-1; 10 positions agree with TRBD1. CDR3 residues: CASSLGQGASTEAFF. Here the CDR3 DNA reads TGTGCCAGCAGCTTAGGACAGGGGGCAAGCACTGAAGCTTTCTTT.